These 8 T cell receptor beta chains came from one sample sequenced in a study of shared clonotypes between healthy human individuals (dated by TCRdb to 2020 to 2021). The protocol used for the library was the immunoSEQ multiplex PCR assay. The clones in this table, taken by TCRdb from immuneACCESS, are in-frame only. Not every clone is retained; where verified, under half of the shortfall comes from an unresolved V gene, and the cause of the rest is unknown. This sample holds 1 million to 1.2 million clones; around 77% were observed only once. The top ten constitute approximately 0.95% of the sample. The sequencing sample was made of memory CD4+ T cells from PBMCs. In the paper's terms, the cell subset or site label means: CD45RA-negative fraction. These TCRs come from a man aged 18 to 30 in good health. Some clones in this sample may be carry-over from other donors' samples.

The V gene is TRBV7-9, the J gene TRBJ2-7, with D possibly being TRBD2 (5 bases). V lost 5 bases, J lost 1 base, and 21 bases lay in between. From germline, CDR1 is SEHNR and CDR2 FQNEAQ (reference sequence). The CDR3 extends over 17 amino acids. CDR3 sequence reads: CASSLSGRGSRSYEQYF. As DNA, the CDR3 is TGTGCCAGCAGCCTGTCGGGGAGAGGGAGCCGTTCCTACGAGCAGTACTTC. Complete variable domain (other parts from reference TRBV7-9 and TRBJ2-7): DTGVSQNPRHKITKRGQNVTFRCDPISEHNRLYWYRQTLGQGPEFLTYFQNEAQLEKSRLLSDRFSAERPKGSFSTLEIQRTEQGDSAMYLCASSLSGRGSRSYEQYFGPGTRLTVT.

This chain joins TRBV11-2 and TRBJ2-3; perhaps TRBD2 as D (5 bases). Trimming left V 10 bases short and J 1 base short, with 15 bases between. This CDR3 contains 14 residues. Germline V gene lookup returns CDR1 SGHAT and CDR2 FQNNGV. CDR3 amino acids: CATEVGARTDTQYF. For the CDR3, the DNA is TGTGCCACCGAGGTGGGAGCCCGCACAGATACGCAGTATTTT.

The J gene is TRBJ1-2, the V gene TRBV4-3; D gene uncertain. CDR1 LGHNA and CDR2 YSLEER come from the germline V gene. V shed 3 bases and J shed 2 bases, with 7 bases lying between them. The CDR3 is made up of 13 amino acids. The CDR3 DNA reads TGCGCCAGCAGCCAGCAGAGAAACTATGGCTACACCTTC. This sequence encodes CASSQQRNYGYTF.

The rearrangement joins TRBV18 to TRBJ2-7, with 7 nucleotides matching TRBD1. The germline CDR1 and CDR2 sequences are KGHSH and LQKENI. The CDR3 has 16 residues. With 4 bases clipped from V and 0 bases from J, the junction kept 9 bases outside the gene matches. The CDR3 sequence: CASSLAQTGASYEQYF. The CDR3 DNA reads TGTGCCAGCTCACTAGCACAAACAGGGGCCTCCTACGAGCAGTACTTC.

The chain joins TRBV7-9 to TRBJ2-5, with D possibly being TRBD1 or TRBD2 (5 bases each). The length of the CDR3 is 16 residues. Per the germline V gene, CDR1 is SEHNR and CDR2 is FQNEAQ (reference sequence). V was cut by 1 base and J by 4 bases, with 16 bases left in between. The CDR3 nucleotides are TGTGCCAGCAGCTTAGATCGACAGTTACTAGGAGAGACCCAGTACTTC. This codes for CASSLDRQLLGETQYF.

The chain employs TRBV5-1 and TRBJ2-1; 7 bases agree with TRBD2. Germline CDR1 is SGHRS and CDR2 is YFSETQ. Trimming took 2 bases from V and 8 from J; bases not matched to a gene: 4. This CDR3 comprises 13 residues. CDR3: CASSLGGSDEQFF. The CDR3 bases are TGCGCCAGCAGCTTAGGCGGGAGCGATGAGCAGTTCTTC.

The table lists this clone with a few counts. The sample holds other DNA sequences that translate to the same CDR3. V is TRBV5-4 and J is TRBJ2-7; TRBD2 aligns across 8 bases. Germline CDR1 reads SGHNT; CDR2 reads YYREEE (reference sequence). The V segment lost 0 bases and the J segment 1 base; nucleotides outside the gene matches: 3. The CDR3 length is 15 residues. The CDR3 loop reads CASSLGLAGSYEQYF. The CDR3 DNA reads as TGTGCCAGCAGCTTGGGGCTAGCGGGTTCCTACGAGCAGTACTTC.

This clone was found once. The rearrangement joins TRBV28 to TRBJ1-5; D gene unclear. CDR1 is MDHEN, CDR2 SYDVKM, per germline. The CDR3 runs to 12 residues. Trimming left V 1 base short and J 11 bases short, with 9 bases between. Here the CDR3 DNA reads TGTGCCAGCAGTTTATCCCGGTGGGCCCAGCATTTT. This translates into CASSLSRWAQHF.